The 6 T cell receptor beta chains reported below all come from one sample, sequenced in a study of shared clonotypes between healthy human individuals. Assay: immunoSEQ multiplex PCR; the TCRdb copy retains only in-frame clones and omits some. This table has approximately 620,000 clones, 95% to 98% appearing once. The specimen was naive CD4+ T cells sorted from blood. As to subset: CD45RA+ positively selected. These receptors all stem from a woman in her twenties or thirties in good health.

The rearrangement uses TRBV28 and TRBJ2-5, with 12 positions matching TRBD2. The germline V gene encodes CDR1 MDHEN and CDR2 SYDVKM. CDR3 length: 16 residues. V shed 3 bases, J shed 4 bases, and the junction held 6 bases outside the gene matches. DNA of the CDR3: TGTGCCAGCAGTTTGCCCCAGACTAGCGGGAGAGAGACCCAGTACTTC. As protein: CASSLPQTSGRETQYF. Combining the CDR3 with reference TRBV28 and TRBJ2-5 gives the whole variable domain DVKVTQSSRYLVKRTGEKVFLECVQDMDHENMFWYRQDPGLGLRLIYFSYDVKMKEKGDIPEGYSVSREKKERFSLILESASTNQTSMYLCASSLPQTSGRETQYFGPGTRLLVL.

The chain uses TRBV10-2 and TRBJ1-1, with D uncertain. The germline V and J ends were trimmed by 6 bases and 8 bases, with 16 bases remaining between them. The germline CDR1 and CDR2 sequences are WSHSY and SAAADI. The CDR3 extends over 13 amino acids. CDR3 residues: CASSERILREAFF. The CDR3, as DNA: TGCGCCAGCAGCGAACGGATCCTCCGAGAAGCTTTCTTT.

The chain is built from TRBV27 and TRBJ1-6, with D tentatively TRBD1 (5 bases). V was pared by 4 bases and J by 7 bases, with 5 bases between. Per the germline V gene, CDR1 is MNHEY and CDR2 is SMNVEV (reference sequence). This CDR3 is built from 12 residues. CDR3 nucleotides: TGTGCCAGCAGTTGGGGGAATTCACCCCTCCACTTT. Amino acids: CASSWGNSPLHF.

This clone has just a few counts. V gene TRBV6-6 combines with J gene TRBJ1-5; D perhaps matches TRBD1 (5 bases). The length of the CDR3 is 12 residues. V gave up 6 bases and J gave up 5 bases, with 8 bases separating them. The V gene's germline CDR1 is MNHNY and CDR2 SVGAGI (reference sequence). This CDR3 reads CASSREDQPQHF. CDR3 coding DNA: TGTGCCAGCAGCAGGGAAGATCAGCCCCAGCATTTT.

This clone was picked up one time. The chain recombines TRBV19 with TRBJ2-7; tentative D call: TRBD1 (6 bases). The CDR3 has 13 residues. V was trimmed by 3 bases and J by 3 bases, leaving 9 bases between them. Germline V lookup: CDR1 LNHDA, CDR2 SQIVND (reference sequence). The CDR3 region has the DNA TGTGCCAGTAGTATGGGACATAGCTACGAGCAGTACTTC. Protein sequence: CASSMGHSYEQYF.

The chain is built from TRBV28 and TRBJ2-3; possible D gene TRBD2, 6 bases. Germline V gene data show CDR1 as MDHEN and CDR2 as SYDVKM. The length of the CDR3 is 14 residues. V gave up 5 bases and J gave up 4 bases, with 13 bases separating them. The CDR3 spells CASSLVAAADTQYF. CDR3 in DNA: TGTGCCAGCAGTCTAGTAGCGGCGGCAGATACGCAGTATTTT.